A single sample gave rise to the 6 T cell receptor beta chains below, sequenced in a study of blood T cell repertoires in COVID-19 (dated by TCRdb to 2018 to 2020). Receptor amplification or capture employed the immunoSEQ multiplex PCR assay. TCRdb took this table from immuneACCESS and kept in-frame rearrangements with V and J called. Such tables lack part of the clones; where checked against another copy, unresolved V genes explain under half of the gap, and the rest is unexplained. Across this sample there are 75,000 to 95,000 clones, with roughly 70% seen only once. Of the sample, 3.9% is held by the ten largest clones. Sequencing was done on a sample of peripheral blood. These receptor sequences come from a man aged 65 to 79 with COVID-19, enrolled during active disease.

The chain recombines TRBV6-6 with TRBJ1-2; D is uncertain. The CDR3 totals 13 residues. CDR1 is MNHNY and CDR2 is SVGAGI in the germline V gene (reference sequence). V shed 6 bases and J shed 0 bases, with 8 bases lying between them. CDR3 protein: CASREASNYGYTF. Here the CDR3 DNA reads TGTGCCAGCAGGGAGGCGTCTAACTATGGCTACACCTTC.

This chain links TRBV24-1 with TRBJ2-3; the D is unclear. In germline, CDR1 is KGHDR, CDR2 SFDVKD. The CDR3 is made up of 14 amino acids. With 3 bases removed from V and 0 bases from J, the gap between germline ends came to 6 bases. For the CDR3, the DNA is TGTGCCACCAGTGATATGCAGAGCACAGATACGCAGTATTTT. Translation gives CATSDMQSTDTQYF.

CDR3 residues: CASSVGARGTGELFF. In nucleotides, the CDR3 is TGTGCCAGCAGCGTAGGGGCCAGGGGGACCGGGGAGCTGTTTTTT. This sequence joins TRBV9 and TRBJ2-2; 7 nucleotides line up with TRBD1. The CDR3 loop spans 15 amino acids. Trimming removed 0 bases from V and 5 bases from J; junction bases left unmatched: 4. Germline V gives CDR1 SGDLS, CDR2 YYNGEE.

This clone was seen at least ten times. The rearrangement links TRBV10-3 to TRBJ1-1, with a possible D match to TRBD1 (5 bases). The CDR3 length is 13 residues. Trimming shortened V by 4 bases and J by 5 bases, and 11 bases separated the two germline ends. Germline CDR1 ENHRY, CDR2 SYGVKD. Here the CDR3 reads CAISGGGWTEAFF. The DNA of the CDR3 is TGTGCCATCAGTGGGGGGGGGTGGACTGAAGCTTTCTTT.

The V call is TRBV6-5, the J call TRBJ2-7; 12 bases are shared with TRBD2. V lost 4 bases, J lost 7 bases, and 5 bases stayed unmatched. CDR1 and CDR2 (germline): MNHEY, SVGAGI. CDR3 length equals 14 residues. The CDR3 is CASSSTSGRGEQYF. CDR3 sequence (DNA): TGTGCCAGCAGTTCGACTAGCGGGAGAGGAGAGCAGTACTTC.

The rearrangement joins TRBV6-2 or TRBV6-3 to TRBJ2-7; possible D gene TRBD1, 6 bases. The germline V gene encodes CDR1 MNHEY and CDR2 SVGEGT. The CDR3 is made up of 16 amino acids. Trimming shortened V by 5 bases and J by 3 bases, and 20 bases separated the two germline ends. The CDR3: CASSPQRQEQNYEQYF. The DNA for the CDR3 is TGTGCCAGCAGTCCCCAAAGACAGGAGCAAAACTACGAGCAGTACTTC.